The 11 T cell receptor beta chains presented below share a single source sample, sequenced in a study of STAT3 mutations in large granular lymphocyte leukemia. Which antigens these TCRs recognize remains unknown. The assay was immunoSEQ multiplex PCR, and TCRdb's table has in-frame clones only and misses some. The sample yields more than 25,000 clones, about 80% seen once. Study results and caveats: At least one immunodominant TCR beta clonotype appeared in every T-cell large granular lymphocyte leukemia patient.

Sequencing used peripheral blood mononuclear cells. The receptors originated from a woman in her 50s with T-cell large granular lymphocyte leukemia. Some clones in this sample may be carry-over from other donors' samples.

The rearrangement joins TRBV2 to TRBJ2-7, with 9 positions matching TRBD2. Germline V CDR1 and CDR2: SNHLY, FYNNEI. J was trimmed by 0 bases and V by 6 bases; bases with no gene match: 3. The CDR3 loop spans 14 amino acids. The CDR3 bases are TGTGCCAGCAGGATAGCGGGAGTCTCCTACGAGCAGTACTTC. Amino acid sequence: CASRIAGVSYEQYF.

This clone was observed a handful of times. The gene calls are TRBV4-1 and TRBJ2-7; the D gene is possibly TRBD2 (5 bases). The CDR3 runs to 17 residues. CDR1 is MGHRA, CDR2 YSYEKL, per germline. Between the trimmed V and J ends, which lost 0 bases and 2 bases, there was a span of 17 bases. The CDR3: CASSQDRRHWSAYEQYF. In DNA, the CDR3 is TGCGCCAGCAGCCAAGATCGGAGGCACTGGTCGGCCTACGAGCAGTACTTC.

The chain is built from TRBV15 and TRBJ1-4; weak D call: TRBD1 (5 bases). CDR1 and CDR2 from the germline V gene are LNHNV and YYDKDF (reference sequence). This CDR3 region has 15 residues. The V end was cut by 0 bases, the J end by 5 bases, with 10 bases between. As DNA, the CDR3 is TGTGCCACCAGCAGAGATCAACAGGTGAATGAAAAACTGTTTTTT. Translation: CATSRDQQVNEKLFF.

The CDR3: CAVRDRVNEQYF. DNA of the CDR3: TGTGCCGTACGGGACAGGGTCAACGAGCAGTACTTC. The rearrangement joins TRBV28 to TRBJ2-7, with 9 bases that match TRBD1. Trimming removed 11 bases from V and 5 bases from J; junction bases left unmatched: 7. Per germline, CDR1 MDHEN and CDR2 SYDVKM. This CDR3 is 12 amino acids long.

The gene calls are TRBV18 and TRBJ2-3, with 9 positions matching TRBD1. Trimming removed 0 bases from V and 6 bases from J; junction bases left unmatched: 10. The CDR3 covers 17 residues. Per the germline V gene, CDR1 is KGHSH and CDR2 is LQKENI. CDR3 nucleotides: TGTGCCAGCTCACCACCTACAGGGGGCGCTTTAACTGATACGCAGTATTTT. Translating it yields CASSPPTGGALTDTQYF.

The chain is built from TRBV28 and TRBJ2-6, with 7 bases fitting TRBD1. The V segment lost 6 bases and the J segment 4 bases; nucleotides outside the gene matches: 12. This CDR3 region has 17 residues. Per the germline V gene, CDR1 is MDHEN and CDR2 is SYDVKM. The CDR3 is CASRTDRAAGGANVLTF. CDR3 in DNA: TGTGCCAGCAGGACTGACAGGGCCGCTGGGGGGGCCAACGTCCTGACTTTC.

The rearrangement joins TRBV6-5 to TRBJ2-1, with 7 positions matching TRBD2. Trimming cost V 2 bases and J 0 bases; bases outside gene matches: 1. The CDR3 is 15 residues long. In germline, CDR1 is MNHEY, CDR2 SVGAGI. CDR3 sequence: CASSYTGGSYNEQFF. The DNA for the CDR3 is TGTGCCAGCAGTTACACGGGGGGCTCCTACAATGAGCAGTTCTTC.

In its sample, this clone was seen once. The rearrangement uses TRBV9 and TRBJ2-7; D might be TRBD2 (6 bases). Trimming cost V 5 bases and J 5 bases, with 11 bases left between them. Germline CDR1 reads SGDLS; CDR2 reads YYNGEE. CDR3 length: 12 amino acids. The CDR3, as DNA: TGTGCCAGCAGTCCGGGAGCCCACGAGCAGTACTTC. Translation gives CASSPGAHEQYF.

V is TRBV18 and J is TRBJ1-3; D is perhaps TRBD1 (5 bases). Trimming took 5 bases from V and 1 from J, leaving 18 bases between them. The CDR3 is 17 amino acids. From germline, CDR1 is KGHSH and CDR2 LQKENI. The CDR3 protein is CASSSIWDPRSGNTIYF. The DNA for the CDR3 is TGTGCCAGCTCATCGATCTGGGACCCAAGGTCTGGAAACACCATATATTTT.

The rearrangement uses TRBV25-1 and TRBJ1-5, with 9 nucleotides matching TRBD1. V lost 1 base, J lost 9 bases, and 7 bases stayed unmatched. Germline loops: CDR1 MGHDK, CDR2 SYGVNS. The CDR3 extends over 15 amino acids. CDR3 sequence (DNA): TGTGCCAGCAGTGAATCCGGGACAGGGAAGGGGCCCCAGCATTTT. It encodes CASSESGTGKGPQHF.

The CDR3 bases are TGCGCCAGCAGCCAAGCAGGGGGCTACACCTTC. Protein sequence: CASSQAGGYTF. V and J are TRBV4-3 and TRBJ1-2, with D maybe TRBD1 (5 bases). V lost 1 base, J lost 8 bases, and 5 bases lay in between. The CDR3 runs 11 residues. Germline CDR1 and CDR2: LGHNA and YSLEER.